This T cell receptor (beta chain) came from a study of neurological immune-mediated disorders. Overall study results and limits: The expanded clones of different subjects shared no CDR3 amino acid sequences (suggesting private repertoires in all groups).

This clonotype was seen ten or more times. Its cognate antigen is unknown. This CDR3 has 16 amino acids. Trimming took off 6 bases at V and 3 bases at J, with 18 bases between the two ends. CDR1 and CDR2 from the germline V gene are MDHEN and SYDVKM. Time point here: longitudinal time-point 1 (baseline). TCRdb independently ran MiXCR on the 5' RACE reads; one entry per CDR3 protein. The top ten hold approximately 1.5% of the sample, which has fewer than 55,000 distinct CDR3 sequences, 10% seen once. The genes are TRBV28 and TRBJ2-1; D is perhaps TRBD2 (7 bases). Sequencing was carried out using PBMCs. This clonotype was sampled from a woman in her 40s in good health. The CDR3 spells CASSIGGPVNYNEQFF. Here the CDR3 DNA reads TGTGCCAGCAGCATCGGGGGGCCCGTTAACTACAATGAGCAGTTCTTC. Combining the CDR3 with reference TRBV28 and TRBJ2-1 gives the whole variable domain DVKVTQSSRYLVKRTGEKVFLECVQDMDHENMFWYRQDPGLGLRLIYFSYDVKMKEKGDIPEGYSVSREKKERFSLILESASTNQTSMYLCASSIGGPVNYNEQFFGPGTRLTVL.